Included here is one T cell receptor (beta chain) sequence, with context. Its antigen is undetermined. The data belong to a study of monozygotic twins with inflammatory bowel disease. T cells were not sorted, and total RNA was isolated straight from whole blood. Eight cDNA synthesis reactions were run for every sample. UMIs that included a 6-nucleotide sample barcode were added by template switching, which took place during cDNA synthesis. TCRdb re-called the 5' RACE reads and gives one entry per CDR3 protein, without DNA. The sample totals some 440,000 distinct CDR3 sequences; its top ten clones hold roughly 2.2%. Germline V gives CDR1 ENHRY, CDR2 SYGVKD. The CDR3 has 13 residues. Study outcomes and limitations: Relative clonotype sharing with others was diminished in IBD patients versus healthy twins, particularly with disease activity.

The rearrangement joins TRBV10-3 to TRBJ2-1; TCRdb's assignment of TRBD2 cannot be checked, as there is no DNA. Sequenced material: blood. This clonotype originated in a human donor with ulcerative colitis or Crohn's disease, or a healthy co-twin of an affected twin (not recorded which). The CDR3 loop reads CAINQREGGEQFF.